This T cell receptor (beta chain) was sequenced in a study of T cell responses to AZD1222 COVID-19 vaccine (dated by TCRdb to the early 2020s). Concerning the study at large: AZD1222 recipients with second doses at about 4 weeks or about 12 weeks were pooled, because spike-specific TCR depth and breadth did not differ between schedules. TCR sequencing was performed for about 250 trial participants, of whom around 210 were given two doses of AZD1222 and some 26 were given two doses of MenACWY control vaccine. Trial participants were enrolled by age into subgroups of 18-55, 56-69 and 70-plus years, and approximately 150, 30 and 60 TCR-sequenced participants, respectively, were included in these subgroups.

Reading the label with the study, this specimen's time point is: baseline before first vaccination. Vaccinee samples came from UK trials COV001 and COV002, including a single-blind randomized controlled phase 2/3 trial of AZD1222 (ChAdOx1 nCoV-19) in healthy adults. For TCRbeta chain sequencing, PBMC samples from trial participants were taken at day 0 and at day 28 after the second dose. A note on this clone: Its antigen is unknown. Base quality data are lacking; no much larger clone is found one base away.

The CDR3 regions of human TCRbeta chains were subjected to immunosequencing. From the authors' description of their analysis: Repertoire TCRs were matched against a reference library of SARS-CoV-2-specific TCRs generated with the MIRA antigen-specificity platform. Breadth meant the fraction of unique TCRs that were SARS-CoV-2-associated, whereas depth meant the fraction of total T cells that were SARS-CoV-2-associated. Using the MIRA data, every spike-specific TCR was mapped to the spike region that the TCR reacted to and assigned to either a CD4 or a CD8 class. Log10-transformed breadth and depth values were compared by one-way ANOVA with Sidak's multiple comparisons tests. Drawn from immuneACCESS, this table holds only the in-frame rearrangements with V and J called that TCRdb kept. Clones are partly lost; checked studies trace under half to an unresolved V gene and leave the rest unexplained. Clone size and V and J calls were adopted from that table, with D and trimming inferred from the DNA. This sample comprises about 120,000 clones, 80% to 95% of them detected only once. 14% of the sample is held by the ten biggest clonotypes.

Including the terminal cysteine and phenylalanine, the CDR3 comprises 15 residues. Only CDR3 DNA is held: 45 bases, read in frame from base 1. Based on the germline V gene (reference sequence), the CDR1 and CDR2 sequences are LNHDA and SQIVND. Trimming at the junction amounts to 3 bases on V and 3 bases on J, and the germline ends lie 13 bases apart. Results and caveats for the whole study, not just this receptor: Reportedly, close to half of the unique spike-specific TCRs recognized epitopes lying outside the regions that are mutated in the B.1.351 and B.1.1.7 variants. Only six or seven AZD1222 recipients were SARS-CoV-2 seropositive at baseline, limiting conclusions about previously exposed vaccinees. After two AZD1222 doses, both the breadth and the depth of spike-specific TCRs were significantly higher than at day 0 and than in MenACWY recipients. Vaccine-associated CD4 TCRs spanned the whole spike protein, with dominant responses in regions 160-218 and 743-854. Because no day 14 peak-response samples were available, the repertoires could be characterized only after the peak T cell response. The 56-69-year group was small, and its depth increase did not reach significance, likely because of low power. Participants were mostly white British and included more females than males, and it was suggested by the authors that clonal diversity may have been underestimated.

The chain is made from TRBV19 and TRBJ2-3; the D region possibly corresponds to TRBD1 (6 bases align). Sequencing was performed on peripheral blood, taken on day 0 of AZD1222 vaccination. The sequence derives from an adult in good health. The DNA sequence is as follows: TGTGCCAGTAGTATTCTGTACAGGGCAACAGATACGCAGTATTTT. It translates to CASSILYRATDTQYF.